A selection of T cell receptor beta chains follows, all from one sample in a study of control samples from healthy donors and cancer patients. TCRdb's copy holds only in-frame clones and misses some; the assay was immunoSEQ multiplex PCR. The sample lists 18,000 or so clones; 85% to 90% were seen once. The sample taken for sequencing was PBMCs. These receptors originate from a woman aged 70-85 years with colorectal cancer. Each CDR3 is given with its conserved first and last residue. D genes are given only for firm matches. Only some rows state a clone size, as once, few, many or a class for expanded clones.

D gene,V gene,clone size,CDR3 length,J gene,CDR3 DNA,CDR3 protein
TRBD2,TRBV5-4,once,18,TRBJ2-1,TGTGCCAGCAGCCCTAGCGGTTTAGGCGCTAGCTCCTACAATGAGCAGTTCTTC,CASSPSGLGASSYNEQFF
-,TRBV27,-,17,TRBJ2-1,TGTGCCACCAGAGTCCCAGCGGGCTTCCCCTCCTACAATGAGCAGTTCTTC,CATRVPAGFPSYNEQFF
-,TRBV27,-,15,TRBJ2-1,TGTGCCAGCAGTTCCCCGGGGGCAGGGATGGATGAGCAGTTCTTC,CASSSPGAGMDEQFF
-,TRBV14,-,16,TRBJ1-1,TGTGCCAGCAGCCCCCCCGGACGGGGATGGAACACTGAAGCTTTCTTT,CASSPPGRGWNTEAFF
-,TRBV5-1,-,14,TRBJ2-7,TGCGCCAGCAGCTTGGAGTACAGTCTCCACGAGCAGTACTTC,CASSLEYSLHEQYF
-,TRBV27,-,13,TRBJ2-5,TGTGCCAGCAGTTTTCAGGGTAAAGAGACCCAGTACTTC,CASSFQGKETQYF
-,TRBV14,-,14,TRBJ1-1,TGTGCCAGCAGCCAAGACTACAGAAACACTGAAGCTTTCTTT,CASSQDYRNTEAFF
TRBD2,TRBV4-2,-,19,TRBJ2-3,TGTGCCAGCAGCCAATCAACCCCGACAAGCGGGGCTAGCACAGATACGCAGTATTTT,CASSQSTPTSGASTDTQYF
TRBD2,TRBV27,-,16,TRBJ2-7,TGTGCCAGCAGTTTATCCCCCGGGACTAGCCTGGACGAGCAGTACTTC,CASSLSPGTSLDEQYF
-,TRBV14,-,11,TRBJ1-1,TGTGCCAGCAGCCAATGGAACGAAGCTTTCTTT,CASSQWNEAFF
TRBD2,TRBV20-1,-,14,TRBJ2-3,TGCAGTGCTAGTCCGGCGGGAGAGACAGATACGCAGTATTTT,CSASPAGETDTQYF
TRBD1,TRBV11-2,-,14,TRBJ1-4,TGTGCCAGCAGCTTAGCCGGGACAGGGGGAAAACTGTTTTTT,CASSLAGTGGKLFF
-,TRBV7-3,-,16,TRBJ2-7,TGTGCCAGCAGCTTAAGTGGGAAAGCGGGTAATAGCGAGCAGTACTTC,CASSLSGKAGNSEQYF
-,TRBV4-1,-,13,TRBJ1-5,TGCGCCAGCAGCCAGGCAAGCAATCAGCCCCAGCATTTT,CASSQASNQPQHF
-,TRBV12-3/TRBV12-4,-,12,TRBJ1-2,TGTGCCAGCGGGAGGGGCGCCTATGGCTACACCTTC,CASGRGAYGYTF
-,TRBV7-8,-,15,TRBJ2-7,TGTGCCAGCAGCCCTGGACTAGGGGGAGCCTACGAGCAGTACTTC,CASSPGLGGAYEQYF
-,TRBV6-5,-,14,TRBJ2-5,TGTGCCAGCACCCCCGCCACGGGAAGTGAGACCCAGTACTTC,CASTPATGSETQYF
-,TRBV6-2/TRBV6-3,few,12,TRBJ1-2,TGTGCCAGCAGTTCGACGGACAGTGGCTACACCTTC,CASSSTDSGYTF
-,TRBV10-3,-,14,TRBJ1-5,TGTGCCATCAGTGATGGGGGTGGCAATCAGCCCCAGCATTTT,CAISDGGGNQPQHF
-,TRBV4-1,-,15,TRBJ1-6,TGCGCCAGCAGCCTCCTGGGGCTGGGTAATTCACCCCTCCACTTT,CASSLLGLGNSPLHF
TRBD1,TRBV30,-,12,TRBJ1-1,TGTGCCAGGGACAGGGTGAACACTGAAGCTTTCTTT,CARDRVNTEAFF
-,TRBV5-6,-,14,TRBJ2-2,TGTGCCAGCAGCTTGGTTGGGGGGACCGGGGAGCTGTTTTTT,CASSLVGGTGELFF
-,TRBV5-1,-,11,TRBJ1-1,TGCGCCAGCAGCTTGGACACTGAAGCTTTCTTT,CASSLDTEAFF
-,TRBV10-1,-,11,TRBJ2-5,TGCGCCAGCATGAATTGGGAGACCCAGTACTTC,CASMNWETQYF
-,TRBV9,-,14,TRBJ2-7,TGTGCCAGCAGCCCCCGGGACGGCTCCTACGAGCAGTACTTC,CASSPRDGSYEQYF
-,TRBV6-5,-,16,TRBJ2-1,TGTGCCAGCAGTTACTCTGGGGGAGTAGCCTACAATGAGCAGTTCTTC,CASSYSGGVAYNEQFF
-,TRBV7-3,-,13,TRBJ2-6,TGTGCCAGCAGCTTTACTGGGGCCAACGTCCTGACTTTC,CASSFTGANVLTF
TRBD1,TRBV4-3,-,17,TRBJ1-5,TGCGCCAGCAGCCAAGCCCCAGGGGGGAATAGCAATCAGCCCCAGCATTTT,CASSQAPGGNSNQPQHF
-,TRBV6-5,-,14,TRBJ2-1,TGTGCCAGCCAGTCCCCCTTGGGAAACAATGAGCAGTTCTTC,CASQSPLGNNEQFF
-,TRBV24-1,few,15,TRBJ2-1,TGTGCCACCAGTGACCCAGGGATCCGGGGCAATGAGCAGTTCTTC,CATSDPGIRGNEQFF
-,TRBV7-2,-,13,TRBJ2-3,TGTGCCAGCAGCTCGGGGGCCACAGATACGCAGTATTTT,CASSSGATDTQYF